The entry below describes one T cell receptor (beta chain). Its antigen remains unidentified. TCRdb re-called the reads with MiXCR, one entry per CDR3 protein. This repertoire shows 150,000 to 160,000 distinct CDR3 sequences, 20% to 30% found once; its top ten account for approximately 11%. The data stem from a study of T cell repertoires in cytomegalovirus infection. V was clipped by 0 bases and J by 2 bases, with 4 bases between them. The CDR3 totals 13 residues. Germline assignment: CDR1 LGHDT and CDR2 YNNKEL (reference sequence). Study-wide points: The study identified carriers of CMV plus the relevant HLA from cumulative public TCR beta family frequency.

This receptor was obtained from a human donor in good health (CMV status not recorded). Some clones in this sample may be carry-over from other donors' samples. The genes are TRBV3-1 and TRBJ1-1; no clear D. The sample comprised PBMCs. The DNA of the CDR3 is TGTGCCAGCAGCCAAGAGGACAACACTGAAGCTTTCTTT. It translates to CASSQEDNTEAFF. Filled out from reference TRBV3-1 and TRBJ1-1, the complete variable domain reads DTAVSQTPKYLVTQMGNDKSIKCEQNLGHDTMYWYKQDSKKFLKIMFSYNNKELIINETVPNRFSPKSPDKAHLNLHINSLELGDSAVYFCASSQEDNTEAFFGQGTRLTVV.